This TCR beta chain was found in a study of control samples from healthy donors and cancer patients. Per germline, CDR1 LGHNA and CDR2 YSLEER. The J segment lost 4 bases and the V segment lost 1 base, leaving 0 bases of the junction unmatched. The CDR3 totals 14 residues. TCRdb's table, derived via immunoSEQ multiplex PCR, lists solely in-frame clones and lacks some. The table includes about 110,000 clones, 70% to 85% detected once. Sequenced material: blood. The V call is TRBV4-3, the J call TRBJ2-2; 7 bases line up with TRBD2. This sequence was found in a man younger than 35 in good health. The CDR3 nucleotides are TGCGCCAGCAGCCAAGGGGAGGGCACCGGGGAGCTGTTTTTT. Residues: CASSQGEGTGELFF.